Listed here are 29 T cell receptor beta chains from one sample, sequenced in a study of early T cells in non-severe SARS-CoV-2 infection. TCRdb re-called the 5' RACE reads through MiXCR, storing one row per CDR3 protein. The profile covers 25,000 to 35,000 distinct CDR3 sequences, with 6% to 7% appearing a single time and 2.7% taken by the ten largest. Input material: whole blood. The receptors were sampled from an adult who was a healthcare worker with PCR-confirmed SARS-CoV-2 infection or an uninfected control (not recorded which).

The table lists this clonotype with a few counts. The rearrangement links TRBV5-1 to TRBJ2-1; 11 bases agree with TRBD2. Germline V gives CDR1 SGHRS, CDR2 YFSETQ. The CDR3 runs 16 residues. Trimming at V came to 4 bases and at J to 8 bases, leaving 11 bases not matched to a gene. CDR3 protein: CASSRQTSGSFDEQFF. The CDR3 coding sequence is TGCGCCAGCAGCCGCCAAACTAGCGGGAGTTTCGATGAGCAGTTCTTC.

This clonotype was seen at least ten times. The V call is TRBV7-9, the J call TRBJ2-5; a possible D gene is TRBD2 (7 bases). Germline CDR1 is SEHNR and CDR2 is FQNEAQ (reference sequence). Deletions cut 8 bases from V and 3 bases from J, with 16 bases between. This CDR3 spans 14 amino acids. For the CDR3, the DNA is TGTGCCAGCTCACGGGGGGCCGTGGAAGAGACCCAGTACTTC. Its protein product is CASSRGAVEETQYF.

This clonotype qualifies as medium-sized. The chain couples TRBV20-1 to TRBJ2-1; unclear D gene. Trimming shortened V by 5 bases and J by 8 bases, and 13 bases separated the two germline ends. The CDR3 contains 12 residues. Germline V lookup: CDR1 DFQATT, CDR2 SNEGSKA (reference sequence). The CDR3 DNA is TGCAGTGCTCAGCGCGACTTTGATGAGCAGTTCTTC. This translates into CSAQRDFDEQFF.

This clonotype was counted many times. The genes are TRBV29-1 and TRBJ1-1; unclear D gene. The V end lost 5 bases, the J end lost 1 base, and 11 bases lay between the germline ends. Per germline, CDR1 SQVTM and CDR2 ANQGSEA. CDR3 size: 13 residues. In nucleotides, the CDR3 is TGCAGCGTTACTAGGGCCCAGAACACTGAAGCTTTCTTT. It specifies CSVTRAQNTEAFF.

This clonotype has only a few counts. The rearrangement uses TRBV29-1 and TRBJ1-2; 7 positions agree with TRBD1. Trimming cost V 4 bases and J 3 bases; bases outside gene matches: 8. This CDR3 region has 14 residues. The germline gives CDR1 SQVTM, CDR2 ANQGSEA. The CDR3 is CSVVTAGTDYGYTF. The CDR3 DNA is TGCAGCGTTGTTACCGCCGGGACAGACTATGGCTACACCTTC. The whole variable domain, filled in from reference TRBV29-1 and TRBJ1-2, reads SAVISQKPSRDICQRGTSLTIQCQVDSQVTMMFWYRQQPGQSLTLIATANQGSEATYESGFVIDKFPISRPNLTFSTLTVSNMSPEDSSIYLCSVVTAGTDYGYTFGSGTRLTVV.

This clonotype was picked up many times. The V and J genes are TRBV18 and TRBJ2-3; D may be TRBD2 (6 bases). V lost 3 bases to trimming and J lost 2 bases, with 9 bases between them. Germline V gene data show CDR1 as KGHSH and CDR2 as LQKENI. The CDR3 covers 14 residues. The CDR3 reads CASSPSGVTDTQYF. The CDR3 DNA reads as TGTGCCAGCTCACCTAGCGGTGTCACAGATACGCAGTATTTT.

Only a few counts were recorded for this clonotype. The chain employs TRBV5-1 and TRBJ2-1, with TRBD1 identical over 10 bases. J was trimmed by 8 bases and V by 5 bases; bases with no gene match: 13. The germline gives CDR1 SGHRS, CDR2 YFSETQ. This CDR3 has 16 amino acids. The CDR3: CASRLPGTGANDEQFF. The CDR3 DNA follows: TGCGCCAGCAGATTACCCGGGACAGGGGCGAACGATGAGCAGTTCTTC. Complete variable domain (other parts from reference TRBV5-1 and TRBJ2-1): KAGVTQTPRYLIKTRGQQVTLSCSPISGHRSVSWYQQTPGQGLQFLFEYFSETQRNKGNFPGRFSGRQFSNSRSEMNVSTLELGDSALYLCASRLPGTGANDEQFFGPGTRLTVL.

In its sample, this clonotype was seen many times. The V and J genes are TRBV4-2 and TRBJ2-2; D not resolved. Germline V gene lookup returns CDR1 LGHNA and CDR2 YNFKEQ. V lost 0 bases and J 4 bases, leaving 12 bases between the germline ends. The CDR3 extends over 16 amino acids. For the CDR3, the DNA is TGTGCCAGCAGCCAAGATAGCCAGCACCCCACCGGGGAGCTGTTTTTT. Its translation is CASSQDSQHPTGELFF.

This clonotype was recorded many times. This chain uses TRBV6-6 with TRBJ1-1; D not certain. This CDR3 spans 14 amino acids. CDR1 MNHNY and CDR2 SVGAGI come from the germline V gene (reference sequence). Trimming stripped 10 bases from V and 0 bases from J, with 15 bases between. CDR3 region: CATKDRNLNTEAFF. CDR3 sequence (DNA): TGTGCCACGAAAGACCGGAATTTGAACACTGAAGCTTTCTTT.

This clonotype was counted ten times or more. DNA for the CDR3: TGTGCCAGCAGTCGGGGGGGATCTTATGGCTACACCTTC. This encodes CASSRGGSYGYTF. The chain has TRBV12-3 or TRBV12-4 and TRBJ1-2, with D maybe TRBD1 (5 bases). V gave up 5 bases and J gave up 5 bases, with 12 bases separating them. CDR3 size: 13 residues.

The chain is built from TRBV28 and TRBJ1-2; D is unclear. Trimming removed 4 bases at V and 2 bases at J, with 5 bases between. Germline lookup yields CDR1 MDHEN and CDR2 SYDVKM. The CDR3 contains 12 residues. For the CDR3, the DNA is TGTGCCAGCAGTTCGGTGAACTATGGCTACACCTTC. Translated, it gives CASSSVNYGYTF.

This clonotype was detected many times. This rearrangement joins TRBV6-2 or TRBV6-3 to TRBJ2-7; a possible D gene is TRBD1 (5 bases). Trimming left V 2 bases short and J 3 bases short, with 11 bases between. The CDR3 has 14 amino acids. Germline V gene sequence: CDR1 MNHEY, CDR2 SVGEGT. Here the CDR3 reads CASSYVARDYEQYF. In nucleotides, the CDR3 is TGTGCCAGCAGTTACGTCGCCAGGGACTACGAGCAGTACTTC.

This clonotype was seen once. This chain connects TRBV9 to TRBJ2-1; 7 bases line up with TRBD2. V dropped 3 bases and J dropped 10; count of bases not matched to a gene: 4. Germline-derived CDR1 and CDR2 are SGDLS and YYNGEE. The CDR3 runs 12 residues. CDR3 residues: CASSGAGLEQFF. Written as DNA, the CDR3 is TGTGCCAGCAGCGGAGCGGGACTCGAGCAGTTCTTC.

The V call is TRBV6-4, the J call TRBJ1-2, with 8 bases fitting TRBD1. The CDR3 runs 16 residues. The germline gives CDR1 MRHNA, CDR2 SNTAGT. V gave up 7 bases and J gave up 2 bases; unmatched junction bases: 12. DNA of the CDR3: TGTGCCAGCATCAGGACAGGGAGCCCTGAAAACTATGGCTACACCTTC. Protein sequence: CASIRTGSPENYGYTF.

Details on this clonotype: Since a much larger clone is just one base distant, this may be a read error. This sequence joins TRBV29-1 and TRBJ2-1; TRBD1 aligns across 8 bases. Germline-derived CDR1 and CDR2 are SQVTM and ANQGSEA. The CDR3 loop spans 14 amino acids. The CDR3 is CSATGVSSYNVQFF. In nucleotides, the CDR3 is TGCAGCGCGACAGGGGTGAGCTCCTACAATGTGCAGTTCTTC.

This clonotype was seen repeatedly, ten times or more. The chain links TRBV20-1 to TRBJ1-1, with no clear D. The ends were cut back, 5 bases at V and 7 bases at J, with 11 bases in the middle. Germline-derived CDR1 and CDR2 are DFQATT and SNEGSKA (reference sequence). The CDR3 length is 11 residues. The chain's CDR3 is CSAEEESEAFF. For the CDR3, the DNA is TGCAGTGCTGAGGAAGAGAGTGAAGCTTTCTTT.

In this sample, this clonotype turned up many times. CDR3 DNA: TGTGCCAGCAGCTTAGAAACCATACGACTAGCGGGAGGCGGGGAGACCCAGTACTTC. Translation: CASSLETIRLAGGGETQYF. The chain recombines TRBV7-9 with TRBJ2-5, with TRBD2 matching 13 bases. The germline gives CDR1 SEHNR, CDR2 FQNEAQ (reference sequence). CDR3 length equals 19 residues. V trimming: 1 base; J trimming: 5 bases; junction bases outside the gene matches: 13.

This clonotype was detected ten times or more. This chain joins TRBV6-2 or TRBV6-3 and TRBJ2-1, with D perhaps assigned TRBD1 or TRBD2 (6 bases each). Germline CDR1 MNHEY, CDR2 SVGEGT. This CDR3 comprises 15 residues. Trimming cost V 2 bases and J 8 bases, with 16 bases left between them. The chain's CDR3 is CASSYLAGGGYEQFF. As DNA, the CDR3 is TGTGCCAGCAGTTACCTTGCCGGGGGCGGATATGAGCAGTTCTTC.

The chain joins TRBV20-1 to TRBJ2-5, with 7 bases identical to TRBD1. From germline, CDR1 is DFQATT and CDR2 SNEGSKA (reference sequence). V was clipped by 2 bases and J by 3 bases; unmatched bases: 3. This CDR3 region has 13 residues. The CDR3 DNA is TGCAGTGCTAGATCGGACAGGAAAGAGACCCAGTACTTC. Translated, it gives CSARSDRKETQYF.

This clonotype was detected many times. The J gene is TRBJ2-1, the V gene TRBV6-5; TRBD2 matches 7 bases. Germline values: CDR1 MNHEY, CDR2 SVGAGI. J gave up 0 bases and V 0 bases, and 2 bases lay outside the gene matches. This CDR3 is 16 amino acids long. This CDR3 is CASSYSGGSSYNEQFF. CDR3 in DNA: TGTGCCAGCAGTTACTCCGGCGGGAGCTCCTACAATGAGCAGTTCTTC.

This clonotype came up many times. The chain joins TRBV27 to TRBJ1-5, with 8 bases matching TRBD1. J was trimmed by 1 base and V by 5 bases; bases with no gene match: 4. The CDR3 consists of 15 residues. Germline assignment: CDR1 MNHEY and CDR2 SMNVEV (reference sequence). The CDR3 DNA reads TGTGCCAGCAGTGCCTGGACAGGGAGCAATCAGCCCCAGCATTTT. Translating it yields CASSAWTGSNQPQHF.

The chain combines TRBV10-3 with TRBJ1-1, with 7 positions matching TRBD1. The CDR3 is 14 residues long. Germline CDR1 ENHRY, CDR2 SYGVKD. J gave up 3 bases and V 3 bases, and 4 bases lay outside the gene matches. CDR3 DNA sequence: TGTGCCATCAGTGATTCCGGGACAGACACTGAAGCTTTCTTT. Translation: CAISDSGTDTEAFF.

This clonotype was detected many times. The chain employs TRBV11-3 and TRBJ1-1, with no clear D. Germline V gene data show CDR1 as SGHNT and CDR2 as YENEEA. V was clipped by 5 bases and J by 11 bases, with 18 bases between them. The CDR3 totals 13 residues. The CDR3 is CASSPGPRKHAFF. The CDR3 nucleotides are TGTGCCAGCAGCCCTGGACCGAGGAAGCATGCTTTCTTT.

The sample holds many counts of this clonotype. CDR3 loop: CATSSGTSDYNEQFF. The CDR3 coding sequence is TGTGCCACCAGCTCCGGGACTAGCGATTACAATGAGCAGTTCTTC. The chain combines TRBV15 with TRBJ2-1, with 10 bases lining up with TRBD2. The CDR3 loop spans 15 amino acids. Germline CDR1 LNHNV, CDR2 YYDKDF (reference sequence). The J segment lost 4 bases and the V segment lost 5 bases, leaving 5 bases of the junction unmatched.

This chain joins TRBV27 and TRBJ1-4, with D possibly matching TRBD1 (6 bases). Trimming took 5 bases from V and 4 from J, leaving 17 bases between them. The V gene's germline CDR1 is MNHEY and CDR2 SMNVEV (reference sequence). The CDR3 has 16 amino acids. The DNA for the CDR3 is TGTGCCAGCAGTACTTTAATTGGACAGCATAATGAAAAACTGTTTTTT. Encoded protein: CASSTLIGQHNEKLFF.

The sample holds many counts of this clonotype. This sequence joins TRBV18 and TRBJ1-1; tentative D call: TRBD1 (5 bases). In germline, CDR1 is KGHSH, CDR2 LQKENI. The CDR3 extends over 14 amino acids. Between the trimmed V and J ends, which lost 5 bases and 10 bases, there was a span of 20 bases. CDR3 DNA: TGTGCCAGCTCAATGGAGGGGACGACCCGGTCAGCTTTCTTT. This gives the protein CASSMEGTTRSAFF.

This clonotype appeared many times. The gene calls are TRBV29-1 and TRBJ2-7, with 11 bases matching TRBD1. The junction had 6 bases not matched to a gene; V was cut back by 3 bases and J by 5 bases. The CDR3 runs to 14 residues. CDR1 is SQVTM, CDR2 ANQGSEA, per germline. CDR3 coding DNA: TGCAGCGTTGATAGGACAGGGGGCTTACACGAGCAGTACTTC. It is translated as CSVDRTGGLHEQYF.

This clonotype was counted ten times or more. The CDR3 region is CASSQEIDGTEAFF. The CDR3 DNA reads as TGCGCCAGCAGCCAAGAAATCGATGGCACTGAAGCTTTCTTT. The chain employs TRBV4-1 and TRBJ1-1; D uncertain. The CDR3 contains 14 residues. V shed 0 bases and J shed 4 bases, with 9 bases lying between them. Germline V gene lookup returns CDR1 MGHRA and CDR2 YSYEKL.

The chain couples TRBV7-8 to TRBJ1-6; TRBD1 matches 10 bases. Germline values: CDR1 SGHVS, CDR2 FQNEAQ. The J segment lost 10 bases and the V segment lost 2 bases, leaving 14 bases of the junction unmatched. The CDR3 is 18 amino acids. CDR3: CASSLWPAGTGAFSPLHF. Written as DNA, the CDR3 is TGTGCCAGCAGCTTATGGCCCGCCGGGACAGGGGCATTCTCACCCCTCCACTTT.